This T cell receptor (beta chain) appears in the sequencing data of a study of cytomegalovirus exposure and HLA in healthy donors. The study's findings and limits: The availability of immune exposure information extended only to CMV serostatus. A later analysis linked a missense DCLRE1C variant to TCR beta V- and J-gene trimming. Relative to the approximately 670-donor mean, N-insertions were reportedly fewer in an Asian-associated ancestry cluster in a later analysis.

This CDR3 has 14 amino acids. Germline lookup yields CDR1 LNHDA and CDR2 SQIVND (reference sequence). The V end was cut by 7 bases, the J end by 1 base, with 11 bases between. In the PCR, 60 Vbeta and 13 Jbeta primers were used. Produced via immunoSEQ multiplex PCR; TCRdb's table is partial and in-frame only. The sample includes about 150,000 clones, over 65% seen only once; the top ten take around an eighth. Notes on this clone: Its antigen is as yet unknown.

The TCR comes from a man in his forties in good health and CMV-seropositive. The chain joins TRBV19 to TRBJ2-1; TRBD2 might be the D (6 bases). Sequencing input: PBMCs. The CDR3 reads CASNGGVSYNEQFF. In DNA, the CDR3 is TGTGCCAGTAACGGCGGGGTGTCCTACAATGAGCAGTTCTTC.